Reported below is one T cell receptor (beta chain). The antigen remains unidentified. Trimming took off 5 bases at V and 3 bases at J, with 10 bases between the two ends. CDR1 and CDR2 (germline): SGHTA, FQGNSA. The CDR3 consists of 13 residues. The sample belongs to a study of shared clonotypes between healthy human individuals. About the study: The cohort comprised a couple of women and a few men. Their ages spanned 18 to 49 years.

Study outcomes and limitations: Represented diversity (both genetic and exposure-history) was limited by the small number of donors.

Division of CD4+ cells produced a CD45RA+ naive subset and a CD45RA-negative memory subset. The authors' processing: ImmunoSEQ only sent back junction sequences with no quality scores, so filtering was done differently. TCRdb's copy holds only in-frame clones and misses some; the assay was immunoSEQ multiplex PCR. That table supplies the V and J calls and clone size; D and trimming were determined from the DNA. In the table there are about 1.1 million clones, 75% to 85% of which are singletons. The source is a man aged 18 to 30 in good health. Some clones in this sample may be carry-over from other donors' samples. Sequencing was carried out using memory CD4+ T cells from PBMCs. Subset here: CD45RA-negative fraction. The rearrangement joins TRBV7-2 to TRBJ1-2; no definite D call. CDR3 sequence reads: CASSPDGDYGYTF. The CDR3 DNA reads as TGTGCCAGCAGCCCGGACGGGGACTATGGCTACACCTTC. The whole variable domain, filled in from reference TRBV7-2 and TRBJ1-2, reads GAGVSQSPSNKVTEKGKDVELRCDPISGHTALYWYRQSLGQGLEFLIYFQGNSAPDKSGLPSDRFSAERTGGSVSTLTIQRTQQEDSAVYLCASSPDGDYGYTFGSGTRLTVV.